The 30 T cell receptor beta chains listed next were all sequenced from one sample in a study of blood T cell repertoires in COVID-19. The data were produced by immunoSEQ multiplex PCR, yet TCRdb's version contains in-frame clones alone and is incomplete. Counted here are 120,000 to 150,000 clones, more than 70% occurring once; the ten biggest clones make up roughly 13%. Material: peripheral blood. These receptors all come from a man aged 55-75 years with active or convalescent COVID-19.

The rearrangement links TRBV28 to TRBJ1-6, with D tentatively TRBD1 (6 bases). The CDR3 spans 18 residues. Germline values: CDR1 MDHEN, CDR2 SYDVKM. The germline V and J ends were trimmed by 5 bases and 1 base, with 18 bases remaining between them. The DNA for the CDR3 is TGTGCCAGCAGTGCCAGTACAGGGTTAGGATCCTATAATTCACCCCTCCACTTT. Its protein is CASSASTGLGSYNSPLHF.

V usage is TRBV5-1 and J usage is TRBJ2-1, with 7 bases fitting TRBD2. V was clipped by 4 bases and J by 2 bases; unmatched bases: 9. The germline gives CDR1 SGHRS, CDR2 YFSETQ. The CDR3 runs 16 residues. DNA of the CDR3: TGCGCCAGCAGCCCCCGGTGGGGGGGGGCCTACAATGAGCAGTTCTTC. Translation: CASSPRWGGAYNEQFF.

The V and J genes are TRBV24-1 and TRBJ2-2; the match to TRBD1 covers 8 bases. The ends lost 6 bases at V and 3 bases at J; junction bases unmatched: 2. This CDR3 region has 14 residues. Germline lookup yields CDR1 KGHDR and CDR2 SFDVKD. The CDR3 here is CATSSDRDTGELFF. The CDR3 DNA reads TGTGCCACCAGTTCGGACAGGGACACCGGGGAGCTGTTTTTT.

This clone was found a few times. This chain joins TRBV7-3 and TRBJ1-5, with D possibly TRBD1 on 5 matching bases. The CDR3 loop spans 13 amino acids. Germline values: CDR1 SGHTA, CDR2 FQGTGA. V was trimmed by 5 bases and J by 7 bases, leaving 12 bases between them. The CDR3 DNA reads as TGTGCCAGCAGCCCAACCCAGGGCCAGCCCCAGCATTTT. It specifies CASSPTQGQPQHF.

Written as DNA, the CDR3 is TGTGCCAGCAGTTTCGCCCTAAGAACTACCTCCTACGAGCAGTACTTC. The encoded protein is CASSFALRTTSYEQYF. The chain links TRBV28 to TRBJ2-7; no definite D call. The CDR3 covers 16 residues. Germline assignment: CDR1 MDHEN and CDR2 SYDVKM. V lost 3 bases to trimming and J lost 0 bases, with 15 bases between them. Full variable domain (rest looked up from reference TRBV28 and TRBJ2-7): DVKVTQSSRYLVKRTGEKVFLECVQDMDHENMFWYRQDPGLGLRLIYFSYDVKMKEKGDIPEGYSVSREKKERFSLILESASTNQTSMYLCASSFALRTTSYEQYFGPGTRLTVT.

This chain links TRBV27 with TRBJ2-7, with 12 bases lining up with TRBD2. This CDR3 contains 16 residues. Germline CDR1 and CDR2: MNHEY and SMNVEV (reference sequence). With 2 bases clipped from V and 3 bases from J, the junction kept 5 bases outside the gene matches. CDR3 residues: CASSLGGLAGLYEQYF. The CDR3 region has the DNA TGTGCCAGCAGTTTAGGGGGACTAGCGGGCCTCTACGAGCAGTACTTC.

CDR3 sequence: CASSSIRGKDTEAFF. The CDR3 DNA reads as TGTGCCAGCAGCTCCATCAGGGGGAAGGACACTGAAGCTTTCTTT. The rearrangement joins TRBV11-2 to TRBJ1-1; 7 bases fit TRBD1. V gave up 4 bases and J gave up 3 bases; unmatched junction bases: 8. The CDR3 totals 15 residues. The V gene's germline CDR1 is SGHAT and CDR2 FQNNGV.

The CDR3 DNA reads TGCGCCAGCACACCGACAGGAGCATTCAATCAGCCCCAGCATTTT. This codes for CASTPTGAFNQPQHF. The chain employs TRBV5-1 and TRBJ1-5, with D possibly TRBD1 on 6 matching bases. Trimming left V 6 bases short and J 3 bases short, with 16 bases between. CDR3 length: 15 amino acids. The germline gives CDR1 SGHRS, CDR2 YFSETQ.

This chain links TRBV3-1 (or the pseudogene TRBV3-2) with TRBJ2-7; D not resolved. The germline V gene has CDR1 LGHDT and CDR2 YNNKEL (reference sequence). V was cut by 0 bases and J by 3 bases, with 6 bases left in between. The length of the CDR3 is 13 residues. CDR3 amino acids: CASSQDISYEQYF. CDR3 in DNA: TGTGCCAGCAGCCAAGATATCAGCTACGAGCAGTACTTC.

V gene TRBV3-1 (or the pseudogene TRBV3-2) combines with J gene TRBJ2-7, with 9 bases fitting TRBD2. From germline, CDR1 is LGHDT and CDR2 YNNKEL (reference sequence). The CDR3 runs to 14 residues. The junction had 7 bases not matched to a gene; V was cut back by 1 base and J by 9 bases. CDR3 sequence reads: CASSQGGGRAPQYF. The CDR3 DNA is TGTGCCAGCAGCCAAGGGGGCGGGAGGGCCCCGCAGTACTTC.

The CDR3 DNA reads TGTGCCAGCTCACCACCGTCAGGGTTCAATGAAGCTTTCTTT. As protein: CASSPPSGFNEAFF. The J gene is TRBJ1-1, the V gene TRBV18, with a possible D match to TRBD1 (5 bases). V was trimmed by 0 bases and J by 7 bases, leaving 12 bases between them. Germline assignment: CDR1 KGHSH and CDR2 LQKENI. This CDR3 is 14 amino acids long.

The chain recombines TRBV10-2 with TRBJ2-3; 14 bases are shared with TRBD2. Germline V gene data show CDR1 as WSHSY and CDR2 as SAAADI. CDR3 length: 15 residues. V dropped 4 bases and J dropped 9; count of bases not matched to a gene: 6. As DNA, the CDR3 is TGCGCCAGCAGTGCGACTAGCGGGAGGGCATGGACGCAGTATTTT. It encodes CASSATSGRAWTQYF.

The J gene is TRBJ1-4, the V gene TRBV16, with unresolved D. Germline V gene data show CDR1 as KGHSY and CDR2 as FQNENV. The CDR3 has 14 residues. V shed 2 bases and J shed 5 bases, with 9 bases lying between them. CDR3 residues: CASSQGPMNEKLFF. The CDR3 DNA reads TGTGCCAGCAGCCAAGGGCCGATGAATGAAAAACTGTTTTTT.

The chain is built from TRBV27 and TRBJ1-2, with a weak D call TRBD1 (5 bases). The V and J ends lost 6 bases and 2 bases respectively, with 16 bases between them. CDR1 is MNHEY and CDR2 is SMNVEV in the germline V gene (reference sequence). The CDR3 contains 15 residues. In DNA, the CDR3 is TGTGCCAGCAGCCCAAGGGGCAGGGTGAACTATGGCTACACCTTC. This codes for CASSPRGRVNYGYTF.

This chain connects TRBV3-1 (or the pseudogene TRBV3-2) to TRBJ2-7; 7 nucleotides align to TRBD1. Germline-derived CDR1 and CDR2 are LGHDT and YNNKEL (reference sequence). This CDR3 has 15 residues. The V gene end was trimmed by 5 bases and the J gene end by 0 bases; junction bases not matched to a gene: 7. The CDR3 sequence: CASSYPGQSSYEQYF. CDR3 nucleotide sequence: TGTGCCAGCAGCTACCCGGGACAGAGCTCCTACGAGCAGTACTTC.

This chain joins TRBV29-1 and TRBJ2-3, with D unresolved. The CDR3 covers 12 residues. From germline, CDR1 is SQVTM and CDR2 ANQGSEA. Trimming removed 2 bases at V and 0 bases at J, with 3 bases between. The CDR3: CSVESSTDTQYF. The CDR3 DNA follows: TGCAGCGTTGAATCAAGCACAGATACGCAGTATTTT.

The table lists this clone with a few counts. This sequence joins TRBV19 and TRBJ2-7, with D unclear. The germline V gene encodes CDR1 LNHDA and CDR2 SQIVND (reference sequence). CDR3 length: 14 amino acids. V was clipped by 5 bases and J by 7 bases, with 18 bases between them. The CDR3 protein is CASSPTLAGEEQYF. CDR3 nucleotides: TGTGCCAGTAGTCCGACGTTGGCAGGCGAAGAGCAGTACTTC.

The CDR3 sequence: CASSWGTRGEQFF. The CDR3 DNA sequence: TGCGCCAGCAGCTGGGGGACTAGAGGTGAGCAGTTCTTC. The rearrangement joins TRBV5-1 to TRBJ2-1; 8 nucleotides align to TRBD2. The CDR3 length is 13 residues. Germline CDR1 is SGHRS and CDR2 is YFSETQ. Trimming cost V 3 bases and J 9 bases; bases outside gene matches: 5.

The CDR3 bases are TGTGCCAGCAGCATTCAAGGGGGTGGCTATGGCTACACCTTC. Residues: CASSIQGGGYGYTF. This chain uses TRBV6-5 with TRBJ1-2; D is possibly TRBD1 (6 bases). CDR1 is MNHEY, CDR2 SVGAGI, per germline. V gave up 6 bases and J gave up 4 bases, with 15 bases separating them. This CDR3 comprises 14 residues.

CDR3 nucleotide sequence: TGTGCCAGTAACCAACACCGCGGGGATGAGCAGTTCTTC. Protein: CASNQHRGDEQFF. The chain employs TRBV19 and TRBJ2-1, with D maybe TRBD2 (6 bases). CDR3 length: 13 residues. CDR1 is LNHDA, CDR2 SQIVND, per germline (reference sequence). Trimming cost V 7 bases and J 8 bases, with 15 bases left between them.

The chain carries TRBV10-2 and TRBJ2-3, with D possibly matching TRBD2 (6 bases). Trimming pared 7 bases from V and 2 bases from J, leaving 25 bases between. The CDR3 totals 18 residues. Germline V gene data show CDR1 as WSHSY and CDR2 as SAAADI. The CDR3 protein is CASTVTDAWRDFTDTQYF. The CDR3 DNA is TGCGCCAGCACTGTGACGGATGCGTGGCGGGATTTCACAGATACGCAGTATTTT.

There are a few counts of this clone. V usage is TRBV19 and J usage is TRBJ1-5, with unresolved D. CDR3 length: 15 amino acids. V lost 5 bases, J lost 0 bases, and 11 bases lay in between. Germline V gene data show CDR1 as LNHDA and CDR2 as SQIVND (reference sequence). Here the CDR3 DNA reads TGTGCCAGTAGTCCTCGACACCTTAGCAATCAGCCCCAGCATTTT. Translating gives CASSPRHLSNQPQHF.

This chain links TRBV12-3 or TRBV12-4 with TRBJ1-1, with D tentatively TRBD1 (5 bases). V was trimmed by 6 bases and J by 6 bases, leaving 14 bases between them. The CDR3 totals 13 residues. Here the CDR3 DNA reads TGTGCCAGCAGGCAGGAGGGGAGGGCTGAAGCTTTCTTT. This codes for CASRQEGRAEAFF.

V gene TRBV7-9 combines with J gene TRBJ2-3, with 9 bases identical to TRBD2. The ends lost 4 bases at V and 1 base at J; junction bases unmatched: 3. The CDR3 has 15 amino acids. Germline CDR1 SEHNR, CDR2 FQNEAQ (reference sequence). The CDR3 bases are TGTGCCAGCAGCTATAGCGGGAGAGGCACAGATACGCAGTATTTT. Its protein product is CASSYSGRGTDTQYF.

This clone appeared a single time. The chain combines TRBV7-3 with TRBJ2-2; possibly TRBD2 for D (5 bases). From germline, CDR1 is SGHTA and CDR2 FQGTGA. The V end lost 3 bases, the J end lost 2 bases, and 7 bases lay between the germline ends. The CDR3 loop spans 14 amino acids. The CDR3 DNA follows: TGTGCCAGCAGCTTCGGGATCAACACCGGGGAGCTGTTTTTT. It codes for CASSFGINTGELFF.

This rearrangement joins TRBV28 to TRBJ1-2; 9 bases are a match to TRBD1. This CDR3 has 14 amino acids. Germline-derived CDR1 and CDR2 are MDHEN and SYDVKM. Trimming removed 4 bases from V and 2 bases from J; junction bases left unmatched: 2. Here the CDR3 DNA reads TGTGCCAGCAGTTCGACAGGGGGGAACTATGGCTACACCTTC. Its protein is CASSSTGGNYGYTF.

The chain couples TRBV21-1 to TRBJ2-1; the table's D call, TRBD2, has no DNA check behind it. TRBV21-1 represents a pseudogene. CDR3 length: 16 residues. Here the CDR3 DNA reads TGTGCCAGCAGCAAAGGTCCGCGGGAGGCTTACAATGAGCAGTTCTTC. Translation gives CASSKGPREAYNEQFF.

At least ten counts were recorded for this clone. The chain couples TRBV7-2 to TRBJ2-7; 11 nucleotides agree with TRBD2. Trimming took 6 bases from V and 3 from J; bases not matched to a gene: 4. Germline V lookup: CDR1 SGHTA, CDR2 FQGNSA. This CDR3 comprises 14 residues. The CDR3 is CASRAGTSGYEQYF. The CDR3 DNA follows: TGTGCCAGCAGAGCCGGGACTAGCGGCTACGAGCAGTACTTC.

The CDR3 region is CASSSGQLNEKLFF. The CDR3 DNA follows: TGTGCCAGCAGCTCGGGACAGCTTAATGAAAAACTGTTTTTT. V and J are TRBV7-2 and TRBJ1-4, with 7 bases identical to TRBD1. Germline V gene data show CDR1 as SGHTA and CDR2 as FQGNSA. The CDR3 has 14 residues. The trim removed 4 bases at V and 4 bases at J, leaving 3 bases unmatched.

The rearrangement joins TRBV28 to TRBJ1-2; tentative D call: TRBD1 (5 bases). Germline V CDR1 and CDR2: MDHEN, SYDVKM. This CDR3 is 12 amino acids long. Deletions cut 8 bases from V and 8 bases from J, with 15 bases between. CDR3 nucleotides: TGTGCCAGCCTTAGCGGGGGGGAAGGCTACACCTTC. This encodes CASLSGGEGYTF.